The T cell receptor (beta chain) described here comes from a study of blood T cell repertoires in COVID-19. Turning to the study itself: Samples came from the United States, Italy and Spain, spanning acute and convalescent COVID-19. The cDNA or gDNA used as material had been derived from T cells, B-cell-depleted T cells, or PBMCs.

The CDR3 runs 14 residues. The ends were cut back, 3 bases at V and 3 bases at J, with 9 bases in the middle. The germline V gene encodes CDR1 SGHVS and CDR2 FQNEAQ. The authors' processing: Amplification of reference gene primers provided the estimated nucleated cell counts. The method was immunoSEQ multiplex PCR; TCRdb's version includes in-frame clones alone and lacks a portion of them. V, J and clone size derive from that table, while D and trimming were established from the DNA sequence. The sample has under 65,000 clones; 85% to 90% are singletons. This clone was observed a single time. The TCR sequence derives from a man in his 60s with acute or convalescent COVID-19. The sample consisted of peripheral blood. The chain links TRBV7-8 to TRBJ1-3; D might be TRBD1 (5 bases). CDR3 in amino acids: CASSLSRGGNTIYF. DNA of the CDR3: TGTGCCAGCAGCTTGTCAAGGGGTGGAAACACCATATATTTT.